Listed below are T cell receptor beta chains from one sample, sequenced in a study of cytomegalovirus exposure and HLA in healthy donors. This table comes from immunoSEQ multiplex PCR, and its TCRdb copy is limited to in-frame clones, with some not included. The table has about 63,000 clones, roughly 84% seen once. The sequenced sample consisted of PBMCs. The receptor set was obtained from a woman in her twenties or thirties in good health and CMV-seronegative. Both conserved end residues are trimmed from each CDR3. The order of the fields is D gene, V gene, J gene, CDR3 protein. D genes are given only for firm matches.

D: TRBD2
V: TRBV19
J: TRBJ2-1
CDR3: ASSIRSSGGNEQF

D: TRBD1
V: TRBV18
J: TRBJ1-1
CDR3: ASSPRDRDSIMNTEAF

D: -
V: TRBV29-1
J: TRBJ1-1
CDR3: SVRQNTEAF

D: -
V: TRBV9
J: TRBJ1-5
CDR3: ASSVGGGNSNQPQH

D: TRBD2
V: TRBV7-8
J: TRBJ2-3
CDR3: ASSLGAGESTDTQY

D: TRBD2
V: TRBV7-8
J: TRBJ2-1
CDR3: ASSLVSGGSYNEQF

D: -
V: TRBV19
J: TRBJ1-5
CDR3: ASSIGSPLNQPQH

D: -
V: TRBV6-6
J: TRBJ1-1
CDR3: ASSPPGQLEAF

D: TRBD1
V: TRBV7-2
J: TRBJ2-5
CDR3: ASSLEGADQETQY

D: -
V: TRBV29-1
J: TRBJ1-4
CDR3: SVGTPGEKLF

D: -
V: TRBV5-4
J: TRBJ2-5
CDR3: ASSLKGAETQY

D: -
V: TRBV5-1
J: TRBJ2-5
CDR3: ASSLSADQETQY

D: TRBD1
V: TRBV10-3
J: TRBJ1-1
CDR3: AISDPQGAKMNTEAF

D: TRBD2
V: TRBV5-1
J: TRBJ2-2
CDR3: ASSSWSGGSNTGELF

D: TRBD2
V: TRBV5-1
J: TRBJ2-1
CDR3: ASSSNRPGLAGGLFNEQF

D: TRBD1
V: TRBV6-5
J: TRBJ1-6
CDR3: ASSLGQGRNSPLH

D: -
V: TRBV28
J: TRBJ1-2
CDR3: ASSTARRGRLYGYT

D: TRBD1
V: TRBV14
J: TRBJ2-1
CDR3: ASSQDHFGTAIYNEQF

D: TRBD1
V: TRBV27
J: TRBJ1-5
CDR3: ASSPRFGQGVKQPQH

D: TRBD2
V: TRBV30
J: TRBJ2-5
CDR3: AWGREGLLETQY

D: -
V: TRBV23-1
J: TRBJ1-2
CDR3: ASSQSQGGDIIGYT

D: -
V: TRBV18
J: TRBJ1-3
CDR3: ASSPERPSGNTIY

D: -
V: TRBV28
J: TRBJ2-5
CDR3: ASSLPNRKETQY

D: -
V: TRBV4-3
J: TRBJ2-1
CDR3: ASSQGSGTLDNEQF

D: -
V: TRBV27
J: TRBJ1-1
CDR3: ASSPRSPRGAF

D: TRBD1
V: TRBV15
J: -
CDR3: ATSKPGQGTHEQY

D: TRBD1
V: TRBV18
J: TRBJ2-1
CDR3: ASSQSETGGNEQF

D: TRBD1
V: TRBV7-2
J: TRBJ1-3
CDR3: ASSRRTGGVRSGNTIY

D: -
V: TRBV5-1
J: TRBJ2-1
CDR3: ASSGRTVYNEQF

D: TRBD1
V: TRBV15
J: TRBJ1-4
CDR3: ATSREEDRRKLF

D: TRBD1
V: TRBV4-1
J: TRBJ2-1
CDR3: ASSFTPGQGINEQF

D: TRBD1
V: TRBV13
J: TRBJ1-2
CDR3: ASSSGGTGHGYT

D: TRBD1
V: TRBV4-3
J: TRBJ1-2
CDR3: ASSQQAGTGESYT

D: TRBD1
V: TRBV5-4
J: TRBJ1-1
CDR3: ASSATTQGQAF

D: TRBD1
V: TRBV14
J: TRBJ1-2
CDR3: ASSQRGQGIYGYT

D: -
V: TRBV7-2
J: TRBJ1-1
CDR3: ASSFTPGGTEAF

D: -
V: TRBV9
J: TRBJ1-1
CDR3: ASSVEQGGTEAF

D: -
V: TRBV6-5
J: TRBJ1-1
CDR3: ASSYKAHRGNTEAF

D: TRBD1
V: TRBV28
J: TRBJ1-1
CDR3: ASSPRTGGYTEAF

D: -
V: TRBV5-8
J: TRBJ1-5
CDR3: ASSVLLGGLGNQPQH

D: -
V: TRBV6-1
J: TRBJ1-2
CDR3: ASMYNYYGYT

D: TRBD1
V: TRBV9
J: TRBJ1-5
CDR3: ASSAPGQVVSNQPQH

D: -
V: TRBV10-3
J: TRBJ1-1
CDR3: AISEPQQGSLAAF

D: -
V: TRBV7-9
J: TRBJ1-1
CDR3: ASSLRTAINTEAF

D: -
V: TRBV6-1
J: TRBJ1-5
CDR3: ASSEALGAQPQH

D: -
V: TRBV25-1
J: TRBJ1-2
CDR3: ASSEPGQSYGYT

D: -
V: TRBV6-5
J: TRBJ1-4
CDR3: ASRRGDSTNEKLF

D: TRBD1
V: TRBV19
J: TRBJ2-2
CDR3: ASSPDRGENTGELF

D: -
V: TRBV5-1
J: TRBJ1-1
CDR3: ASSLGRGGQNTEAF

D: TRBD1
V: TRBV2
J: TRBJ1-2
CDR3: ASSETGGEDGYGYT

D: -
V: TRBV5-1
J: TRBJ2-3
CDR3: ASSLPNAGTDTQY

D: -
V: TRBV4-1
J: TRBJ1-2
CDR3: ASSQERRGGDYGYT

D: -
V: TRBV7-2
J: TRBJ2-7
CDR3: ASSPGQSFNEQY

D: TRBD1
V: TRBV5-5
J: TRBJ2-7
CDR3: ASSFAGGSYEQY

D: TRBD2
V: TRBV30
J: TRBJ2-1
CDR3: AWKGAGGSEQF

D: -
V: TRBV30
J: TRBJ1-1
CDR3: ASELQRAGMNTEAF

D: -
V: TRBV19
J: TRBJ2-1
CDR3: ASSALTGGTANERF

D: TRBD1
V: TRBV11-2
J: TRBJ1-1
CDR3: ASSTWTGGEMWNTEAF

D: TRBD2
V: TRBV7-6
J: TRBJ2-5
CDR3: ASSLGLTSGGGETQY

D: TRBD1
V: TRBV9
J: TRBJ2-1
CDR3: ASSVLGQEVIHEQF